What follows are 21 T cell receptor beta chains derived from one specimen sequenced in a study of blood T cell repertoires in COVID-19. Here immunoSEQ multiplex PCR was the method, and the copy in TCRdb shows in-frame clones only, minus some. The sample contains 270,000 or so clones, roughly 90% of which appear only once. The sample consisted of peripheral blood. The receptors derive from a woman aged 55-70 years with COVID-19, enrolled during active disease.

This chain uses TRBV6-1 with TRBJ2-1; the D is unclear. With 2 bases removed from V and 3 bases from J, the gap between germline ends came to 5 bases. This CDR3 is 13 amino acids long. CDR1 and CDR2 from the germline V gene are MNHNS and SASEGT. This chain's CDR3 is CASSEMSYNEQFF. The CDR3 DNA is TGTGCCAGCAGTGAAATGAGCTACAATGAGCAGTTCTTC.

This clone was picked up a small number of times. The chain couples TRBV14 to TRBJ1-1; D might be TRBD1 (5 bases). The CDR3 length is 15 residues. Trimming stripped 4 bases from V and 3 bases from J, with 15 bases between. CDR1 is SGHDN, CDR2 FVKESK, per germline. The CDR3 region is CASSRGDSGYTEAFF. The CDR3 nucleotides read TGTGCCAGCAGCCGAGGCGACTCAGGGTACACTGAAGCTTTCTTT.

The J gene is TRBJ2-7, the V gene TRBV11-2, with D possibly being TRBD2 (5 bases). Trimming left V 5 bases short and J 0 bases short, with 17 bases between. This CDR3 has 16 residues. Germline V gives CDR1 SGHAT, CDR2 FQNNGV. The CDR3 loop reads CASSRRGGPSSYEQYF. In nucleotides, the CDR3 is TGTGCCAGCAGCCGTCGAGGAGGCCCGAGCTCCTACGAGCAGTACTTC. Full variable domain (missing parts from reference TRBV11-2 and TRBJ2-7): EAGVAQSPRYKIIEKRQSVAFWCNPISGHATLYWYQQILGQGPKLLIQFQNNGVVDDSQLPKDRFSAERLKGVDSTLKIQPAKLEDSAVYLCASSRRGGPSSYEQYFGPGTRLTVT.

CDR3 nucleotide sequence: TGTGCCAGCAGTCTCGAGGGACAGGGTAGCCGAAACACCATATATTTT. It encodes CASSLEGQGSRNTIYF. The chain links TRBV3-1 (or the pseudogene TRBV3-2) to TRBJ1-3, with 9 bases lining up with TRBD1. The CDR3 extends over 16 amino acids. Germline V gene sequence: CDR1 LGHDT, CDR2 YNNKEL (reference sequence). The trim removed 6 bases at V and 5 bases at J, leaving 11 bases unmatched.

This chain connects TRBV18 to TRBJ1-5; TRBD1 matches at 8 bases. CDR3 size: 14 residues. Germline V gene lookup returns CDR1 KGHSH and CDR2 LQKENI. The ends lost 1 base at V and 10 bases at J; junction bases unmatched: 6. The CDR3 sequence: CASSPRQGADPQHF. In DNA form, the CDR3 reads TGTGCCAGCTCACCACGGCAGGGGGCGGATCCCCAGCATTTT.

The rearrangement joins TRBV9 to TRBJ1-1; perhaps TRBD1 as D (5 bases). CDR1 SGDLS and CDR2 YYNGEE come from the germline V gene. This CDR3 contains 14 residues. Trimming stripped 0 bases from V and 1 base from J, with 7 bases between. The CDR3 DNA reads as TGTGCCAGCAGCGTAGCAGGGAAGAACACTGAAGCTTTCTTT. The encoded protein is CASSVAGKNTEAFF.

This chain joins TRBV7-9 and TRBJ1-3; D gene uncertain. The CDR3 spans 11 residues. The V end was cut by 1 base, the J end by 15 bases, with 10 bases between. Looked up from germline, CDR1 is SEHNR and CDR2 is FQNEAQ (reference sequence). This CDR3 is CASSLDYPQYF. The CDR3, as DNA: TGTGCCAGCAGCTTAGACTACCCCCAATATTTT.

J is TRBJ1-3 and V is TRBV5-1; D is unresolved. Germline V gives CDR1 SGHRS, CDR2 YFSETQ. This CDR3 has 14 residues. V was cut by 4 bases and J by 2 bases, with 10 bases left in between. CDR3 coding DNA: TGCGCCAGCAGCGACAAAAGGCCTGGAAACACCATATATTTT. Its protein is CASSDKRPGNTIYF. The full variable domain, with the rest looked up from reference TRBV5-1 and TRBJ1-3, is KAGVTQTPRYLIKTRGQQVTLSCSPISGHRSVSWYQQTPGQGLQFLFEYFSETQRNKGNFPGRFSGRQFSNSRSEMNVSTLELGDSALYLCASSDKRPGNTIYFGEGSWLTVV.

The chain recombines TRBV9 with TRBJ1-2, with D possibly being TRBD1 (5 bases). The ends were cut back, 3 bases at V and 4 bases at J, with 7 bases in the middle. The CDR3 totals 12 residues. Germline CDR1 reads SGDLS; CDR2 reads YYNGEE. In nucleotides, the CDR3 is TGTGCCAGCAGCGCCCAGGGCTATGGCTACACCTTC. Its translation is CASSAQGYGYTF.

The chain recombines TRBV6-2 or TRBV6-3 with TRBJ1-5, with a weak D call TRBD1 (5 bases). The CDR3 has 14 amino acids. Trimming left V 2 bases short and J 2 bases short, with 7 bases between. CDR1 and CDR2 from the germline V gene are MNHEY and SVGEGT. CDR3 nucleotides: TGTGCCAGCAGTTACGACAGTCGCAATCAGCCCCAGCATTTT. Translated: CASSYDSRNQPQHF.

This clone was seen once. V is TRBV5-1 and J is TRBJ2-5; D remains ambiguous. Per the germline V gene, CDR1 is SGHRS and CDR2 is YFSETQ. This CDR3 is 13 amino acids long. Trimming cost V 0 bases and J 7 bases, with 10 bases left between them. In nucleotides, the CDR3 is TGCGCCAGCAGCTTGGACTCAGCGCGGACCCAGTACTTC. Translating it yields CASSLDSARTQYF.

V usage is TRBV3-1 (or the pseudogene TRBV3-2) and J usage is TRBJ1-3; no definite D call. This CDR3 has 16 amino acids. CDR1 LGHDT and CDR2 YNNKEL come from the germline V gene (reference sequence). Trimming cost V 2 bases and J 7 bases, with 18 bases left between them. The CDR3 spells CASSQNPPSVVNTIYF. CDR3 nucleotide sequence: TGTGCCAGCAGCCAAAATCCCCCTTCGGTTGTGAACACCATATATTTT.

The chain is built from TRBV6-6 and TRBJ2-7, with D tentatively TRBD2 (6 bases). The V end was cut by 6 bases, the J end by 2 bases, with 14 bases between. Germline values: CDR1 MNHNY, CDR2 SVGAGI (reference sequence). The CDR3 extends over 14 amino acids. CDR3: CASSPMGGPYEQYF. Here the CDR3 DNA reads TGTGCCAGCAGCCCTATGGGGGGACCCTACGAGCAGTACTTC.

This sequence joins TRBV10-1 and TRBJ2-2, with TRBD2 matching 13 bases. Germline CDR1 and CDR2: WNHNN and SYGVQD (reference sequence). This CDR3 has 17 amino acids. Losses at the gene ends were 6 bases for V and 3 bases for J; bases not matched to a gene: 7. CDR3 protein: CASRAGTSGADTGELFF. DNA of the CDR3: TGCGCCAGCAGGGCCGGGACTAGCGGGGCTGACACCGGGGAGCTGTTTTTT.

The V and J genes are TRBV5-1 and TRBJ2-1; maybe TRBD1 (6 bases). Between the trimmed V and J ends, which lost 4 bases and 1 base, there was a span of 18 bases. The CDR3 is 17 amino acids. Germline V gene data show CDR1 as SGHRS and CDR2 as YFSETQ. CDR3: CASSQVGQGPSYNEQFF. The CDR3 DNA is TGCGCCAGCAGCCAGGTGGGGCAGGGGCCGTCCTACAATGAGCAGTTCTTC. Using reference TRBV5-1 and TRBJ2-1 for the parts outside the CDR3, the full variable domain is KAGVTQTPRYLIKTRGQQVTLSCSPISGHRSVSWYQQTPGQGLQFLFEYFSETQRNKGNFPGRFSGRQFSNSRSEMNVSTLELGDSALYLCASSQVGQGPSYNEQFFGPGTRLTVL.

In this sample, this clone turned up once. V is TRBV6-2 or TRBV6-3 and J is TRBJ1-1; 9 nucleotides agree with TRBD1. Germline trimming cut 2 bases from V and 4 bases from J; bases unmatched to any gene: 5. The CDR3 runs to 15 residues. Per the germline V gene, CDR1 is MNHEY and CDR2 is SVGEGT. In DNA, the CDR3 is TGTGCCAGCAGTTACCGCCCGACAGGGGGCACTGAAGCTTTCTTT. It is translated as CASSYRPTGGTEAFF.

This chain connects TRBV6-2 or TRBV6-3 to TRBJ1-5, with D hard to call. Germline V gene lookup returns CDR1 MNHEY and CDR2 SVGEGT. V lost 3 bases, J lost 7 bases, and 10 bases lay in between. This CDR3 spans 13 amino acids. The chain's CDR3 is CASSYRPGQPQHF. DNA for the CDR3: TGTGCCAGCAGTTATAGACCGGGACAGCCCCAGCATTTT.

The V and J genes are TRBV3-1 (or the pseudogene TRBV3-2) and TRBJ1-2; D might be TRBD1 (5 bases). V was shortened by 1 base and J by 4 bases, with 10 bases between the two germline ends. CDR1 is LGHDT and CDR2 is YNNKEL in the germline V gene (reference sequence). This CDR3 contains 14 residues. The CDR3 sequence is CASSQVGGVYGYTF. CDR3 in DNA: TGTGCCAGCAGCCAAGTTGGGGGGGTCTATGGCTACACCTTC.

The chain combines TRBV5-1 with TRBJ2-5; 8 nucleotides line up with TRBD2. V was clipped by 1 base and J by 6 bases; unmatched bases: 8. The CDR3 contains 15 residues. Germline CDR1 reads SGHRS; CDR2 reads YFSETQ. The DNA of the CDR3 is TGCGCCAGCAGCTTGACGGCGGGGGGAGAAAAGACCCAGTACTTC. Translating gives CASSLTAGGEKTQYF.

V gene TRBV11-3 combines with J gene TRBJ2-2; tentatively, D is TRBD2 (7 bases). The germline V gene encodes CDR1 SGHNT and CDR2 YENEEA. V dropped 5 bases and J dropped 6 bases, with 13 bases sitting between them. This CDR3 is 14 amino acids long. For the CDR3, the DNA is TGTGCCAGCAGCCTGGGGGGGCCAGCCGGGGAGCTGTTTTTT. Protein product: CASSLGGPAGELFF.

The chain carries TRBV25-1 and TRBJ2-1; TRBD1 matches 7 bases. The CDR3 has 15 residues. CDR1 is MGHDK and CDR2 is SYGVNS in the germline V gene. V gave up 2 bases and J gave up 7 bases; unmatched junction bases: 8. CDR3 sequence reads: CASSEPQGVGNEQFF. CDR3 DNA: TGTGCCAGCAGTGAACCGCAGGGGGTGGGGAATGAGCAGTTCTTC.